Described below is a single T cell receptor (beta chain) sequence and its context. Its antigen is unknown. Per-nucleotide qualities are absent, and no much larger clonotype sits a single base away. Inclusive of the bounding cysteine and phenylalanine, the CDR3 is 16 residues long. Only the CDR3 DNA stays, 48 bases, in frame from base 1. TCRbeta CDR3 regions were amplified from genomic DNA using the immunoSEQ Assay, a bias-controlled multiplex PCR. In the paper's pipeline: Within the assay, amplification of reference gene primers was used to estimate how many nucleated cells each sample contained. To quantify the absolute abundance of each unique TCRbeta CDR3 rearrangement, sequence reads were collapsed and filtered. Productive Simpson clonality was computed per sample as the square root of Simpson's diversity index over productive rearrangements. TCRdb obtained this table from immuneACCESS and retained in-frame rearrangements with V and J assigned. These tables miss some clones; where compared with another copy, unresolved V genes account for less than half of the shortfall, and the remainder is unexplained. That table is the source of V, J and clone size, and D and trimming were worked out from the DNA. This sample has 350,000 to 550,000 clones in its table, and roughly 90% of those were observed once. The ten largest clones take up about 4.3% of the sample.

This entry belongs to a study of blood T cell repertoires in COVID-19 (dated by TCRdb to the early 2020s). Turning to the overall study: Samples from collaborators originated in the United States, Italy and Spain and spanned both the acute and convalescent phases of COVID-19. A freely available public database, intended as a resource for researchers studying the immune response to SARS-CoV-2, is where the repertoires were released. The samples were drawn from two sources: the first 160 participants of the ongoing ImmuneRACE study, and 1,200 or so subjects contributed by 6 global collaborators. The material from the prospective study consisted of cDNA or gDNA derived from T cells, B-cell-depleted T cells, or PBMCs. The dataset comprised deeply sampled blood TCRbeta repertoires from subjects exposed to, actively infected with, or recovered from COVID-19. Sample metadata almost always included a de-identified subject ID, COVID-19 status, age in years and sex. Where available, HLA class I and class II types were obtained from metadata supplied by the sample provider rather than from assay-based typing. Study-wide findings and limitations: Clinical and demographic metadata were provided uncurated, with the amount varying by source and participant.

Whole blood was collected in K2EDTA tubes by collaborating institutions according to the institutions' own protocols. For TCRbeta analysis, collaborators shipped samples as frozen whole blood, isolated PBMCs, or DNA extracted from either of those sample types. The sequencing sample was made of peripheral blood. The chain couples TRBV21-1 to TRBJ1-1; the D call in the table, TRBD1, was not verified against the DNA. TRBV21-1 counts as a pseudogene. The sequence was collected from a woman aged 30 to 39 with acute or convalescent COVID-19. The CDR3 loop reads CASSTSTGTANTEAFF. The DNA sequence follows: TGTGCCAGCAGCACCTCGACCGGGACAGCGAACACTGAAGCTTTCTTT.